This T cell receptor beta chain was profiled in a study of Graves' ophthalmopathy and Graves' hyperthyroidism (dated by TCRdb to the late 2010s). A note on the overall study: Peripheral blood was collected at initial diagnosis, prior to any treatment. The study used signatures of the TCR beta repertoire to tell Graves' ophthalmopathy apart from Graves' hyperthyroidism and to predict which patients would progress to ophthalmopathy. In total, 120 to 150 blood samples were TCR-sequenced: 43 ophthalmopathy, some 75 hyperthyroidism and some 17 hyperthyroidism-to-ophthalmopathy patients. To explore V-J signatures that separate ophthalmopathy from hyperthyroidism, a discovery set of more than 95 patients was enrolled, consisting of approximately 44 with ophthalmopathy and fewer than 60 with stable hyperthyroidism. The independent validation cohort included 18 to 20 hyperthyroidism patients plus 17 patients who later progressed from hyperthyroidism to ophthalmopathy. In roughly six hyperthyroidism patients, the T-cell repertoires found in thyroid tissue were compared with those found in blood. Once sampling was done, hyperthyroidism patients were given methimazole at a starting dose of 30 mg daily, while ophthalmopathy patients were given high-dose intravenous methylprednisolone.

V trim: 4 bases; J trim: 7 bases; unmatched bases: 7. CDR1 and CDR2, looked up from the germline V gene, are MNHEY and SVGAGI. The CDR3 runs 15 amino acids, cysteine and phenylalanine included. Only the CDR3 portion is preserved as DNA: 45 bases, with reading frame beginning at the first base. TCR beta CDR3 regions were amplified from RNA transcripts for repertoire sequencing. The first round was an RT-PCR using HTBI primers with the Qiagen OneStep RT-PCR kit, and this first round was followed by a second-round multiplex PCR, then size selection and purification. Libraries were sequenced on an Illumina HiSeq2000 using paired-end 100 bp reads. From the authors' description of their analysis: SOAPnuke was used to process the reads, throwing out any read that had adapters, had uncalled bases, had a mean Phred below 15, or lacked an exact constant-primer or identifier match. COPE v1.2.5 was used to merge the high-quality paired reads. Clonotypes were defined as unique nucleotide sequences and were aligned to IMGT TRB V, D and J references using MiTCR v1.1. Analysis was restricted to V-J combinations with a frequency above 0.0001, which covered over 98% of repertoires. A TCR clonal expansion and chaos score per V-J combination was defined as the ratio of F50 clonal expansion to chaos observed in the TCRdist matrix. Welch's t-statistics and random forest were used to reduce the features to about a dozen V-J combinations, which were then used as input to a naive Bayes classifier. The similarity between thyroid and blood repertoires was quantified using the Morisita-Horn index. TCRdb reran the public reads through fastp at Q25 and MiXCR, keeping productive beta chains. Each record represents a unique CDR3 protein, reported with the most common genes and DNA among its rows. Clone size and V and J calls follow TCRdb, not the original study. Here the sample has 300,000 to 400,000 distinct CDR3 sequences; about a sixth occur a single time. 2% to 3% of the sample comes from the top ten.

General study outcomes and caveats: The 13-signature model separated ophthalmopathy from stable hyperthyroidism with 85% to 90% sensitivity and just under 84% specificity in cross-validation, and 80%/75% in the test set. No statistical method was used to predetermine the sample size, and group allocation was not hidden from the investigators. Among expanded thyroid clonotypes with frequency above 0.001, most also showed up in blood, which suggests that blood repertoires may reflect the thyroid immune response. In validation, the model predicted ophthalmopathy progression with more than 55% sensitivity and 72% to 80% specificity; roughly 11 predicted patients were CT-confirmed with GO in a median of around 6 months.

This clonotype was recorded at least ten times. Its binding antigen is unknown. No much larger clone exists at a distance of one base, and base qualities are not known. A patient counted as having stable hyperthyroidism if there was no progression to ophthalmopathy within 18 months of follow-up. Hyperthyroidism patients were newly diagnosed, with disease duration under 2 months, and aged 18 to 65 years. Patients were excluded if they had other autoimmune diseases, uncontrolled infections, pregnancy or lactation. Clinical symptoms, serum thyroxine, TRAb, thyroid ultrasound and orbital computed tomography formed the basis of the diagnosis. Ficoll-Paque density gradient centrifugation was used to isolate PBMCs from 10 ml of fresh peripheral blood. Total RNA was extracted with Trizol reagent and quality-checked on an Agilent 2100 Bioanalyzer.

The sequence derives from an adult woman with stable Graves' hyperthyroidism. The sample was peripheral blood. The chain is made from TRBV6-5 and TRBJ2-7; the central 13 bases match TRBD2. The CDR3 region reads CASSSWTSGRREQYF. In nucleotides, the sequence is TGTGCCAGCAGTTCATGGACTAGCGGGAGAAGGGAGCAGTACTTC.